These 27 T cell receptor beta chains share one sample of origin, sequenced in a study of human T cells and chemical hapten exposure. Unique molecular identifiers were attached to individual cDNA molecules within the library. TCRdb reprocessed the reads via MiXCR and lists one record per CDR3 protein. The data show roughly 2,500 distinct CDR3 sequences, 55% seen once. Regarding treatment: therapeutic diphenylcyclopropenone sensitization with weekly scalp DPC. The sequences come from whole blood, collected before DPC sensitization or 2, 6, or about 24 weeks after (not recorded which). The receptor source for this set is an adult with alopecia areata. Some clones in this sample may be carry-over from other donors' samples. This table probably holds off-target reads from a library built for another chain.

The chain is built from TRBV20-1 and TRBJ2-7; no definite D call. V was clipped by 6 bases and J by 5 bases, with 14 bases between them. The CDR3 is made up of 12 amino acids. Per the germline V gene, CDR1 is DFQATT and CDR2 is SNEGSKA (reference sequence). In nucleotides, the CDR3 is TGCAGTGCCAGTCCATCGCGGAACGAGCAGTACTTC. Protein sequence: CSASPSRNEQYF.

The chain is built from TRBV12-3 or TRBV12-4 and TRBJ2-7; TRBD2 matches at 7 bases. This CDR3 has 13 residues. J was trimmed by 9 bases and V by 3 bases; bases with no gene match: 8. The CDR3, as DNA: TGTGCCAGCAGTTTTGAGCGGGAAAGCAGGCAGTACTTC. Translated, it gives CASSFERESRQYF.

The table lists this clonotype with a few counts. This chain links TRBV7-9 with TRBJ2-1; 8 nucleotides match TRBD2. With V trimmed by 5 bases and J by 13 bases, 10 bases remained unmatched. Per the germline V gene, CDR1 is SEHNR and CDR2 is FQNEAQ (reference sequence). The CDR3 has 13 residues. The CDR3 region is CASSPEKGLAQFF. For the CDR3, the DNA is TGTGCCAGCAGCCCAGAAAAAGGACTAGCCCAGTTCTTC.

The genes are TRBV29-1 and TRBJ2-7; D not certain. The CDR3 totals 11 residues. V was cut by 7 bases and J by 0 bases, with 7 bases left in between. CDR1 SQVTM and CDR2 ANQGSEA come from the germline V gene. The CDR3 loop reads CSGSNSYEQYF. The CDR3 bases are TGCAGCGGGAGCAACTCCTACGAGCAGTACTTC.

This chain joins TRBV11-2 and TRBJ2-1; 9 bases map to TRBD2. This CDR3 has 20 amino acids. Germline V gene data show CDR1 as SGHAT and CDR2 as FQNNGV. Trimming cost V 1 base and J 0 bases; bases outside gene matches: 13. CDR3 residues: CASSLGDRLGLASSYNEQFF. In nucleotides, the CDR3 is TGTGCCAGCAGCTTAGGGGACAGACTAGGACTAGCGAGCTCCTACAATGAGCAGTTCTTC.

This chain uses TRBV30 with TRBJ2-5, with a weak D call TRBD1 (6 bases). Germline loops: CDR1 GTSNPN, CDR2 SVGIG (reference sequence). The CDR3 covers 15 residues. The V end lost 2 bases, the J end lost 4 bases, and 17 bases lay between the germline ends. CDR3 in DNA: TGTGCCTGGAGTACCCCGACAGGACGAGGAGAGACCCAGTACTTC. This encodes CAWSTPTGRGETQYF.

This chain uses TRBV5-5 with TRBJ2-6; 8 bases are shared with TRBD1. Trimming removed 1 base from V and 0 bases from J; junction bases left unmatched: 3. The CDR3 contains 17 residues. CDR1 is SGHKS and CDR2 is YYEKEE in the germline V gene (reference sequence). In DNA form, the CDR3 reads TGTGCCAGCAGCTTGCAGGGGGCCGTCTCTGGGGCCAACGTCCTGACTTTC. It translates to CASSLQGAVSGANVLTF. Filled out from reference TRBV5-5 and TRBJ2-6, the complete variable domain reads DAGVTQSPTHLIKTRGQQVTLRCSPISGHKSVSWYQQVLGQGPQFIFQYYEKEERGRGNFPDRFSARQFPNYSSELNVNALLLGDSALYLCASSLQGAVSGANVLTFGAGSRLTVL.

In this sample, this clonotype turned up a few times. The chain joins TRBV10-2 to TRBJ1-2; 9 nucleotides agree with TRBD1. This CDR3 is 13 amino acids long. Unmatched junction bases numbered 5, after V lost 4 bases and J lost 8 bases. CDR1 and CDR2 (germline): WSHSY, SAAADI. CDR3 nucleotides: TGCGCCAGCAGTGGTTCGGACAGGGGAGGCTACACCTTC. Protein: CASSGSDRGGYTF.

This clonotype has just a few counts. The V gene is TRBV29-1, the J gene TRBJ2-7, with 8 bases aligning to TRBD1. The CDR3 sequence is 13 residues long. V was clipped by 7 bases and J by 5 bases; unmatched bases: 10. In germline, CDR1 is SQVTM, CDR2 ANQGSEA. CDR3 in amino acids: CSARRTGRHEQYF. The CDR3 coding sequence is TGCAGCGCCCGCCGGACAGGGCGGCACGAGCAGTACTTC.

The sample holds one count of this clonotype. V and J are TRBV28 and TRBJ2-7, with D unresolved. The CDR3 runs 13 residues. The germline CDR1 and CDR2 sequences are MDHEN and SYDVKM. V lost 10 bases to trimming and J lost 3 bases, with 16 bases between them. The CDR3 DNA is TGTGCCACCACCGGATATGGGCTCTACGAGCAGTACTTC. This sequence encodes CATTGYGLYEQYF.

This chain uses TRBV20-1 with TRBJ2-7; D may match TRBD1 or TRBD2 (5 bases each). Looked up from germline, CDR1 is DFQATT and CDR2 is SNEGSKA (reference sequence). V lost 6 bases and J lost 2, with 14 bases in between. The CDR3 extends over 13 amino acids. The CDR3 reads CSASRDRPYEQYF. The CDR3 region has the DNA TGCAGTGCCTCCCGGGACCGACCCTACGAGCAGTACTTC.

The gene calls are TRBV19 and TRBJ2-3; weak D call: TRBD2 (6 bases). CDR1 is LNHDA and CDR2 is SQIVND in the germline V gene (reference sequence). The CDR3 runs to 14 residues. The V gene lost 3 bases and the J gene lost 3 bases, with 10 bases spanning the gap. The DNA for the CDR3 is TGTGCCAGTAGTATTGACGGGAGAACAGATACGCAGTATTTT. It is translated as CASSIDGRTDTQYF.

The chain's CDR3 is CSARGQSSYNSPLHF. In nucleotides, the CDR3 is TGCAGTGCTCGAGGCCAGAGCTCCTATAATTCACCCCTCCACTTT. V usage is TRBV20-1 and J usage is TRBJ1-6; D is unclear. Trimming shortened V by 5 bases and J by 0 bases, and 11 bases separated the two germline ends. This CDR3 region has 15 residues. Germline V gene lookup returns CDR1 DFQATT and CDR2 SNEGSKA (reference sequence).

The chain combines TRBV28 with TRBJ2-3; TRBD2 agrees at 9 bases. CDR3 length: 14 amino acids. The trim removed 3 bases at V and 6 bases at J, leaving 4 bases unmatched. Germline values: CDR1 MDHEN, CDR2 SYDVKM. In nucleotides, the CDR3 is TGTGCCAGCAGTTTCGCGGGAGGGCCGGATACGCAGTATTTT. This encodes CASSFAGGPDTQYF.

This clonotype turned up a few times. This chain uses TRBV27 with TRBJ1-1; the match to TRBD1 covers 9 bases. Germline-derived CDR1 and CDR2 are MNHEY and SMNVEV (reference sequence). The CDR3 loop spans 16 amino acids. V was pared by 0 bases and J by 2 bases, with 4 bases of the junction left unmatched. This CDR3 is CASSLSGTGRNTEAFF. The CDR3 nucleotides read TGTGCCAGCAGTTTATCCGGGACAGGGAGAAACACTGAAGCTTTCTTT.

The chain has TRBV27 and TRBJ2-1; no clear D gene. V was clipped by 4 bases and J by 4 bases, with 11 bases between them. This CDR3 contains 14 residues. The germline gives CDR1 MNHEY, CDR2 SMNVEV (reference sequence). DNA of the CDR3: TGTGCCAGCAGTTCTCCCCTAAGGTACAATGAGCAGTTCTTC. Its protein is CASSSPLRYNEQFF.

This clonotype turned up a few times. The chain joins TRBV10-1 to TRBJ2-7; D is tentatively TRBD1 or TRBD2 (5 bases each). CDR3 length equals 15 residues. Trimming left V 0 bases short and J 2 bases short, with 11 bases between. Germline assignment: CDR1 WNHNN and CDR2 SYGVQD (reference sequence). CDR3 in DNA: TGCGCCAGCAGTGAGTCGAGGGGCAGGCCCTACGAGCAGTACTTC. Amino acids: CASSESRGRPYEQYF.

The CDR3, as DNA: TGTGCCAGCAGCTTATTGGCGGGAGTAAGTGAGCAGTTCTTC. It yields the protein CASSLLAGVSEQFF. The chain uses TRBV7-2 and TRBJ2-1; 7 bases map to TRBD2. The J segment lost 9 bases and the V segment lost 2 bases, leaving 7 bases of the junction unmatched. This CDR3 comprises 14 residues. Germline V gene data show CDR1 as SGHTA and CDR2 as FQGNSA.

Judged by abundance, this clonotype is large. This chain joins TRBV20-1 and TRBJ2-1; 11 nucleotides align to TRBD2. The CDR3 is 14 residues long. Germline loops: CDR1 DFQATT, CDR2 SNEGSKA (reference sequence). The ends lost 5 bases at V and 7 bases at J; junction bases unmatched: 7. CDR3 coding DNA: TGCAGTGCTGTAGGACTAGCGGGTCCGAATGAGCAGTTCTTC. Amino acids: CSAVGLAGPNEQFF.

This clonotype was detected only a few times. CDR3 sequence: CSVEGDRPYEQYF. The CDR3, as DNA: TGCAGCGTTGAAGGGGACAGACCCTACGAGCAGTACTTC. The chain recombines TRBV29-1 with TRBJ2-7; 7 nucleotides agree with TRBD1. The CDR3 loop spans 13 amino acids. Germline V gene sequence: CDR1 SQVTM, CDR2 ANQGSEA. V shed 1 base, J shed 2 bases, and the junction held 2 bases outside the gene matches.

This clonotype turned up a few times. This chain links TRBV18 with TRBJ2-2; maybe TRBD1 (6 bases). There are 15 residues in the CDR3. The V end was cut by 3 bases, the J end by 5 bases, with 13 bases between. Germline CDR1 and CDR2: KGHSH and LQKENI. CDR3 nucleotide sequence: TGTGCCAGCTCACCCCTTGGACAGCCGACCGGGGAGCTGTTTTTT. Protein: CASSPLGQPTGELFF.

V usage is TRBV2 and J usage is TRBJ2-6, with D possibly being TRBD1 (7 bases). The CDR3 is 17 amino acids. Trimming removed 11 bases at V and 1 base at J, with 21 bases between. The germline CDR1 and CDR2 sequences are SNHLY and FYNNEI. CDR3 nucleotides: TGTGCCGGGAAACTGGCGACAGGGAGGTCTGGGGCCAACGTCCTGACTTTC. The encoded protein is CAGKLATGRSGANVLTF.

V usage is TRBV2 and J usage is TRBJ1-4; D gene ambiguous. V was clipped by 6 bases and J by 4 bases, with 6 bases between them. CDR1 is SNHLY and CDR2 is FYNNEI in the germline V gene. This CDR3 is 12 amino acids long. The CDR3 here is CASRRFNEKLFF. Written as DNA, the CDR3 is TGTGCCAGCAGGCGCTTTAATGAAAAACTGTTTTTT. Combining the CDR3 with reference TRBV2 and TRBJ1-4 gives the whole variable domain EPEVTQTPSHQVTQMGQEVILRCVPISNHLYFYWYRQILGQKVEFLVSFYNNEISEKSEIFDDQFSVERPDGSNFTLKIRSTKLEDSAMYFCASRRFNEKLFFGSGTQLSVL.

J is TRBJ2-1 and V is TRBV5-8, with unresolved D. The length of the CDR3 is 11 residues. The germline V and J ends were trimmed by 0 bases and 8 bases, with 3 bases remaining between them. Germline CDR1 is SGHTS and CDR2 is YDEGEE. For the CDR3, the DNA is TGTGCCAGCAGCTTGGCGTATGAGCAGTTCTTC. Protein sequence: CASSLAYEQFF.

The rearrangement links TRBV2 to TRBJ2-7; 10 positions match TRBD2. Trimming took 4 bases from V and 4 from J; bases not matched to a gene: 10. Per germline, CDR1 SNHLY and CDR2 FYNNEI. There are 16 residues in the CDR3. The CDR3 protein is CASSASSGRLAYEQYF. In nucleotides, the CDR3 is TGTGCCAGCAGTGCGTCTAGCGGGAGACTTGCTTACGAGCAGTACTTC.

This clonotype was seen only a few times. The V call is TRBV11-2, the J call TRBJ2-7; D possibly corresponds to TRBD1 (5 bases). Per germline, CDR1 SGHAT and CDR2 FQNNGV. This CDR3 comprises 13 residues. V was cut by 0 bases and J by 5 bases, with 8 bases left in between. DNA of the CDR3: TGTGCCAGCAGCTTAGATTGGGGCCACGAGCAGTACTTC. Translation gives CASSLDWGHEQYF.

The CDR3, as DNA: TGTGCCAGCAGAGGACTAGCGGGACCCCTGGGCAATGAGCAGTTCTTC. Its translation is CASRGLAGPLGNEQFF. The V call is TRBV7-9, the J call TRBJ2-1; the match to TRBD2 covers 12 bases. Trimming removed 6 bases from V and 6 bases from J; junction bases left unmatched: 9. The CDR3 is made up of 16 amino acids. The germline gives CDR1 SEHNR, CDR2 FQNEAQ (reference sequence).